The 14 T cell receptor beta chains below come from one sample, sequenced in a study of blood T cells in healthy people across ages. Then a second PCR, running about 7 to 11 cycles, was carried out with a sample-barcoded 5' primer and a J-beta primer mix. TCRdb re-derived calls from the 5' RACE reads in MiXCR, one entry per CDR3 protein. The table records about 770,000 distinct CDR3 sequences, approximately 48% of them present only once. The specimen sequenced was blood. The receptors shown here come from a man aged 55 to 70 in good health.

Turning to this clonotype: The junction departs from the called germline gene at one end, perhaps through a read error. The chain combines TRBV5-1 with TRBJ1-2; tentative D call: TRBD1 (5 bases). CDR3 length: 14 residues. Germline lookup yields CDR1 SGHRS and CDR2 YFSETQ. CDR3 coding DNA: TGCGCCAGCAGTTTGGGGCCGCTCGACTATGGCTACACCTTC. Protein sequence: CASSLGPLDYGYTF. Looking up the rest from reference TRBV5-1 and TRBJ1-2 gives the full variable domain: KAGVTQTPRYLIKTRGQQVTLSCSPISGHRSVSWYQQTPGQGLQFLFEYFSETQRNKGNFPGRFSGRQFSNSRSEMNVSTLELGDSALYLCASSLGPLDYGYTFGSGTRLTVV.

CDR3 sequence: CASSLLKDTQYF. In DNA, the CDR3 is TGTGCCAGCAGTTTACTGAAAGATACGCAGTATTTT. The V and J genes are TRBV12-3 or TRBV12-4 and TRBJ2-3; no clear D. With 2 bases removed from V and 5 bases from J, the gap between germline ends came to 5 bases. The length of the CDR3 is 12 residues.

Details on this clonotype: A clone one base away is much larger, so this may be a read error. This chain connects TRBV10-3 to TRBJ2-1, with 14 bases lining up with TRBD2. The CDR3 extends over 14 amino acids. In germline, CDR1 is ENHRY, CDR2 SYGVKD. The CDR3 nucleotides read TGTGCCGTCAGTGAGGGACTAGCGGGGGCTGGGCAGTTCTTC. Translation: CAVSEGLAGAGQFF.

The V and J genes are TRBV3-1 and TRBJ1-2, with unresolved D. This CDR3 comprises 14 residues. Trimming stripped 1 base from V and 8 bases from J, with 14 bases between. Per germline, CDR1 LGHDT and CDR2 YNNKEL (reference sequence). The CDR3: CASSQGGIIGGYTF. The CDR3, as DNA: TGTGCCAGCAGCCAAGGAGGGATTATTGGCGGCTACACCTTC. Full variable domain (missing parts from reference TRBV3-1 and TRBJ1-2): DTAVSQTPKYLVTQMGNDKSIKCEQNLGHDTMYWYKQDSKKFLKIMFSYNNKELIINETVPNRFSPKSPDKAHLNLHINSLELGDSAVYFCASSQGGIIGGYTFGSGTRLTVV.

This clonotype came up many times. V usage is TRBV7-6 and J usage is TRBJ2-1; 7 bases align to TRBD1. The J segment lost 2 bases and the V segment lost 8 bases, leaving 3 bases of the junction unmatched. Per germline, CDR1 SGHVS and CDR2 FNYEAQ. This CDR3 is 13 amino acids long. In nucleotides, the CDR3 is TGTGCCAGCTCCGGACAGGCCTACAATGAGCAGTTCTTC. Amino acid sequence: CASSGQAYNEQFF.

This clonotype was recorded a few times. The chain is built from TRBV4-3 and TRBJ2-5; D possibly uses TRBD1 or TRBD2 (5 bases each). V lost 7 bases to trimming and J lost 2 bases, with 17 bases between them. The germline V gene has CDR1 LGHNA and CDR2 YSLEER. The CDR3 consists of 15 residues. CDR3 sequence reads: CASTESWDLQETQYF. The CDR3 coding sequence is TGCGCCAGCACCGAAAGCTGGGACCTACAAGAGACCCAGTACTTC.

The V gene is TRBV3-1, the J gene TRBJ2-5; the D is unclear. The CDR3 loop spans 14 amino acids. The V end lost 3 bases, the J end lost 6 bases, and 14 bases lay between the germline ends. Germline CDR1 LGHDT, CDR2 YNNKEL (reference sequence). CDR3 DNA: TGTGCCAGCAGCCATACTAACCGCCTGAAGACCCAGTACTTC. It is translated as CASSHTNRLKTQYF.

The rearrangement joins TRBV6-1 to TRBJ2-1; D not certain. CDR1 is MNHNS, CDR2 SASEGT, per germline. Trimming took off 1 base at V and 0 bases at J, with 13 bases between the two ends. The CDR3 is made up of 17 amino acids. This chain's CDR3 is CASSEGYWASSYNEQFF. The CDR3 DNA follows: TGTGCCAGCAGTGAAGGCTATTGGGCAAGCTCCTACAATGAGCAGTTCTTC.

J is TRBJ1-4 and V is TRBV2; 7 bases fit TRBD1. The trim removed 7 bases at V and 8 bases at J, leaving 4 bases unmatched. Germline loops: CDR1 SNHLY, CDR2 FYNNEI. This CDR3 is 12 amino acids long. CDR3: CASTGTEEKLFF. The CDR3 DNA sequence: TGTGCCAGCACCGGGACAGAAGAAAAACTGTTTTTT.

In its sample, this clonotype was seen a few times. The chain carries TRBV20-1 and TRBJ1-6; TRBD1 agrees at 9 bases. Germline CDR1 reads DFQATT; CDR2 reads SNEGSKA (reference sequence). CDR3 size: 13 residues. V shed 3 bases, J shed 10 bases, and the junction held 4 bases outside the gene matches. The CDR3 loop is CSASGDRDSPLHF. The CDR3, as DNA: TGCAGTGCTAGCGGGGACAGGGACTCACCCCTCCACTTT.

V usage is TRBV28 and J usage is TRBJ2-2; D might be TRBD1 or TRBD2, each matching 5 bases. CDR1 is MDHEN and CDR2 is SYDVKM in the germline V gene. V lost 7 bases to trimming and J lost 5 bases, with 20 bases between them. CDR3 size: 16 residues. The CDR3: CASTLLGPGRTGELFF. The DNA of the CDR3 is TGTGCCAGCACCTTACTGGGGCCTGGGAGAACCGGGGAGCTGTTTTTT.

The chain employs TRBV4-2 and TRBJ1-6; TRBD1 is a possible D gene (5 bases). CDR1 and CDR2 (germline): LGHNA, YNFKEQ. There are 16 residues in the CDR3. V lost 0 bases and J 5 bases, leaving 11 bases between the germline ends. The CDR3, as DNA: TGTGCCAGCAGCCAAGATAGGGACCGAAATAATTCACCCCTCCACTTT. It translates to CASSQDRDRNNSPLHF.

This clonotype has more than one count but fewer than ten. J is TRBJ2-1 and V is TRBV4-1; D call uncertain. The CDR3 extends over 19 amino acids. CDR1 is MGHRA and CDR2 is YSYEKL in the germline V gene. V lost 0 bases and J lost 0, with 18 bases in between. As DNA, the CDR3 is TGCGCCAGCAGCCAAGATCCTCCCCCCGGGCGGAACTCCTACAATGAGCAGTTCTTC. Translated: CASSQDPPPGRNSYNEQFF.

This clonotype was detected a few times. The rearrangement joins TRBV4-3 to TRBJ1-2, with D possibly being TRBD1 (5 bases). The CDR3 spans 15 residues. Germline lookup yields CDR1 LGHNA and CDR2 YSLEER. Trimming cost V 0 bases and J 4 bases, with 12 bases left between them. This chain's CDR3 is CASSQDDSPGYGYTF. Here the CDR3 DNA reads TGCGCCAGCAGCCAAGACGACAGCCCTGGCTATGGCTACACCTTC.